This TCR beta chain originates from a study of T cell responses to AZD1222 COVID-19 vaccine. Study-wide context: Investigators merged groups given second doses at roughly 4 or roughly 12 weeks.

A note on this clone: The target antigen is unknown.

Whole-study results and caveats: Across the whole spike, CD4 TCRs peaked at regions 160-218 and 743-854. Baseline testing showed seropositivity in only a handful of AZD1222 recipients.

Per the germline V gene, CDR1 is SEHNR and CDR2 is FQNEAQ (reference sequence). This CDR3 spans 15 amino acids. V was shortened by 3 bases and J by 1 base, with 12 bases between the two germline ends. Method: immunoSEQ multiplex PCR; TCRdb's copy keeps in-frame clones and lacks some. Of about 110,000 clones in the sample, 88% are singletons; the top ten hold over 1.5%. Sample: peripheral blood, taken on day 0 of AZD1222 vaccination. The receptor was isolated from an adult in good health. The chain recombines TRBV7-9 with TRBJ1-1; TRBD1 is a possible D gene (5 bases). Here the CDR3 DNA reads TGTGCCAGCAGCTTGCTAGGGGACCCGAACACTGAAGCTTTCTTT. Protein sequence: CASSLLGDPNTEAFF.